Below, one T cell receptor (beta chain) is given with its context. Its antigen is unidentified. The sample belongs to a study of T cells in Graves' hyperthyroidism and ophthalmopathy. Study-level findings and limits: Expanded thyroid clonotypes (above 0.001) were mostly also found in blood. The model's output predicted ophthalmopathy at a median of around 6.9 months prior to onset.

TCR beta CDR3 regions were amplified from RNA transcripts. HTBI primers were used for first-round RT-PCR of the TCR CDR3. TCRdb independently ran MiXCR on the multiplex PCR reads; one entry per CDR3 protein. The repertoire holds around 340,000 distinct CDR3 sequences, with about 15% as singletons. With a duration under 2 months, the hyperthyroidism was newly diagnosed in patients aged 18 to 65. The trim removed 8 bases at V and 3 bases at J, leaving 4 bases unmatched. This CDR3 region has 14 residues. Germline CDR1 SNHLY, CDR2 FYNNEI. Sequenced input: blood. The TCR sequence derives from a man aged 25 to 45 with Graves' hyperthyroidism. V gene TRBV2 combines with J gene TRBJ2-1; TRBD1 agrees at 10 bases. Written as DNA, the CDR3 is TGTGCCAGCGGGGGGGACAGGGGCTACAATGAGCAGTTCTTC. It yields the protein CASGGDRGYNEQFF.